These 14 T cell receptor beta chains were all obtained from the same sample, sequenced in a study of vaccination effects on CD4 cells after COVID-19. TCRdb's copy holds only in-frame clones and misses some; the assay was immunoSEQ multiplex PCR. The sample consists of tens of thousands of clones, over 65% of them appearing once. Their specific antigens are unknown. Once cultured for under 11 days, the cells underwent separation to obtain CD4+ T cells. Either the BNT162b2 or mRNA-1273 vaccine was given to participants in two doses. The sequenced sample was CD4+ T cells from PBMCs cultured without peptide, obtained after COVID-19 vaccination. These receptors originate from a human donor who received a COVID-19 vaccine.

A few counts support this clone. The V gene is TRBV27, the J gene TRBJ1-2, with no clear D. The CDR3 contains 13 residues. The germline V gene encodes CDR1 MNHEY and CDR2 SMNVEV (reference sequence). V lost 5 bases and J 8 bases, leaving 15 bases between the germline ends. This chain's CDR3 is CASSATLGSGYTF. Here the CDR3 DNA reads TGTGCCAGCAGTGCAACACTGGGCTCGGGCTACACCTTC.

DNA for the CDR3: TGTGCCAGCTCACCATTCGTCGGGGAAAACTATGGCTACACCTTC. Amino acid sequence: CASSPFVGENYGYTF. The chain is built from TRBV18 and TRBJ1-2, with D hard to call. This CDR3 has 15 amino acids. Trimming pared 2 bases from V and 2 bases from J, leaving 12 bases between. Germline CDR1 is KGHSH and CDR2 is LQKENI.

This clone was seen just once. V usage is TRBV5-1 and J usage is TRBJ1-3; tentative D call: TRBD1 (5 bases). The ends were cut back, 4 bases at V and 0 bases at J, with 11 bases in the middle. The CDR3 runs 15 residues. Germline-derived CDR1 and CDR2 are SGHRS and YFSETQ. The CDR3 DNA reads as TGCGCCAGCAGCGCTACAGGTCTCTCTGGAAACACCATATATTTT. The encoded protein is CASSATGLSGNTIYF.

The chain couples TRBV2 to TRBJ2-2; D possibly corresponds to TRBD1 (5 bases). This CDR3 contains 12 residues. Per germline, CDR1 SNHLY and CDR2 FYNNEI. Between the trimmed V and J ends, which lost 6 bases and 6 bases, there was a span of 8 bases. CDR3 DNA sequence: TGTGCCAGCAGAGACAGAGCCGGGGAGCTGTTTTTT. It is translated as CASRDRAGELFF.

This chain joins TRBV29-1 and TRBJ2-3; unclear D gene. There are 12 residues in the CDR3. Germline V gives CDR1 SQVTM, CDR2 ANQGSEA. V lost 7 bases and J 8 bases, leaving 16 bases between the germline ends. The CDR3 region has the DNA TGCAGCGGAACACCCCAAATGGGTACGCAGTATTTT. Translating gives CSGTPQMGTQYF.

The V and J genes are TRBV24-1 and TRBJ2-5, with TRBD1 as a possible D gene (6 bases). Germline loops: CDR1 KGHDR, CDR2 SFDVKD. Trimming removed 1 base at V and 0 bases at J, with 8 bases between. The CDR3 length is 15 residues. CDR3 residues: CATSDFDRHQETQYF. The CDR3 region has the DNA TGTGCCACCAGTGATTTCGACAGGCACCAAGAGACCCAGTACTTC.

A few counts support this clone. The chain is built from TRBV18 and TRBJ2-7; D gene uncertain. The V gene lost 2 bases and the J gene lost 0 bases, with 8 bases spanning the gap. CDR3 size: 14 residues. The V gene's germline CDR1 is KGHSH and CDR2 LQKENI. CDR3 DNA: TGTGCCAGCTCACCAAGCACGGACTCCTACGAGCAGTACGTC. It is translated as CASSPSTDSYEQYV.

The chain employs TRBV4-3 and TRBJ1-1; D uncertain. Trimming stripped 1 base from V and 4 bases from J, with 13 bases between. Germline V gene lookup returns CDR1 LGHNA and CDR2 YSLEER. CDR3 size: 15 residues. The CDR3 sequence: CASSQVPGWATEAFF. As DNA, the CDR3 is TGCGCCAGCAGCCAAGTTCCGGGTTGGGCCACTGAAGCTTTCTTT.

V usage is TRBV18 and J usage is TRBJ1-5; the D is unclear. The CDR3 spans 14 residues. Germline V gives CDR1 KGHSH, CDR2 LQKENI. V lost 3 bases and J lost 7, with 13 bases in between. The CDR3 here is CASSPGRTGQPQHF. The CDR3, as DNA: TGTGCCAGCTCACCCGGACGAACGGGACAGCCCCAGCATTTT.

The CDR3 protein is CASSVGQGSSPLHF. The CDR3 region has the DNA TGTGCCAGCAGCGTAGGACAGGGGTCTTCACCCCTCCACTTT. This rearrangement joins TRBV7-8 to TRBJ1-6, with TRBD1 matching over 9 bases. Germline V CDR1 and CDR2: SGHVS, FQNEAQ. The CDR3 has 14 amino acids. After removal of 5 bases from V and 9 bases from J, the junction contained 5 bases not matched to a gene.

The V call is TRBV6-5, the J call TRBJ2-7; TRBD2 agrees at 7 bases. The CDR3 loop spans 13 amino acids. The trim removed 10 bases at V and 1 base at J, leaving 7 bases unmatched. Germline CDR1 MNHEY, CDR2 SVGAGI. CDR3: CATALAESYEQYV. For the CDR3, the DNA is TGTGCCACTGCTCTAGCGGAGTCCTACGAGCAGTACGTC.

The genes are TRBV10-2 and TRBJ1-5; TRBD1 agrees at 7 bases. Germline CDR1 and CDR2: WSHSY and SAAADI. V lost 9 bases and J lost 6; bases outside the gene matches: 11. This CDR3 has 14 residues. CDR3 bases: TGCGCCAGTACAGACAGGGCCCTGGGTCAGCCCCAGCATTTT. Translated: CASTDRALGQPQHF.

The rearrangement joins TRBV11-1 to TRBJ2-1; 8 nucleotides line up with TRBD1. The length of the CDR3 is 16 residues. Trimming at V came to 7 bases and at J to 8 bases, leaving 16 bases not matched to a gene. CDR1 and CDR2 from the germline V gene are SGHAT and FQDESV (reference sequence). CDR3 in amino acids: CASTDVRDRIPDEQFF. The CDR3 DNA sequence: TGTGCCAGCACCGATGTCCGGGACAGGATCCCCGATGAGCAGTTCTTC.

This chain joins TRBV6-5 and TRBJ2-2; a possible D gene is TRBD1 (6 bases). V dropped 4 bases and J dropped 4 bases, with 13 bases sitting between them. There are 15 residues in the CDR3. The germline CDR1 and CDR2 sequences are MNHEY and SVGAGI. CDR3 region: CASSSTGHLTGELFF. DNA of the CDR3: TGTGCCAGCAGTTCAACAGGGCACCTCACCGGGGAGCTGTTTTTT.